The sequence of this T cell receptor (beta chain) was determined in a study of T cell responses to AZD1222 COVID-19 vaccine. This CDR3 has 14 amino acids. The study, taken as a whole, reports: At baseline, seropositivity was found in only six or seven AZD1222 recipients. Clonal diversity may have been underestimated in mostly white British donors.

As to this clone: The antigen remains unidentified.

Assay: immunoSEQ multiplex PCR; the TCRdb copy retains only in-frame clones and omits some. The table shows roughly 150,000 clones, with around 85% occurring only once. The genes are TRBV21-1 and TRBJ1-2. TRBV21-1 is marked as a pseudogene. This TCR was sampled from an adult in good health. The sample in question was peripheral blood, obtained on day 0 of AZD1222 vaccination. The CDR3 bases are TGTGCCAGCAGCAAAGATCGCTGGAAATATGGCTACACCTTC. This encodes CASSKDRWKYGYTF.